This entry concerns a single TCR beta chain. PCR involved 60 Vbeta and 13 Jbeta primers. Sequencing used immunoSEQ multiplex PCR; TCRdb keeps in-frame clones, though not all of them. The sample shows 150,000 to 200,000 clones, around four fifths of them seen only once. This sample was included in a study of cytomegalovirus exposure and HLA in healthy donors. This CDR3 contains 14 residues. V was pared by 2 bases and J by 4 bases, with 4 bases of the junction left unmatched. Germline lookup yields CDR1 MNHNS and CDR2 SASEGT. The sequencing input was PBMCs. The receptor was isolated from a young man in good health and CMV-seropositive. The chain couples TRBV6-1 to TRBJ2-7; 8 bases fit TRBD1. CDR3 sequence (DNA): TGTGCCAGCAGTGAAAACCAGGGGGCTTACGAGCAGTACTTC. Translating gives CASSENQGAYEQYF.